This TCR beta chain stems from a study of long-term antiretroviral therapy in people with HIV. Researchers report immunoSEQ v3.0 was run at survey level. Only in-frame clones appear in the TCRdb table, and some are missing; sequencing was by immunoSEQ multiplex PCR. Among 20,000 or so clones listed, roughly 80% were seen once. Trimming took 6 bases from V and 0 from J, leaving 12 bases between them. The CDR3 runs 15 residues. Per germline, CDR1 MNHNY and CDR2 SVGAGI (reference sequence). Findings of the study overall: Someone took the blood between the mid-2000s and the late 2010s, maybe while older ART regimens were in use. Clonal populations expanded prior to ART predominated within the repertoire at all time points.

To note about this clone: Antigen unknown.

Sequencing was performed on unsorted PBMCs, taken 0.2 years after starting antiretroviral therapy. This TCR was sampled from a woman in her twenties or thirties with HIV. This chain connects TRBV6-6 to TRBJ1-5, with a possible D match to TRBD1 (6 bases). CDR3 sequence reads: CASSLQGYSNQPQHF. Here the CDR3 DNA reads TGTGCCAGCAGCTTACAGGGATATAGCAATCAGCCCCAGCATTTT.